This T cell receptor (beta chain) derives from a study of blood T cells in healthy people across ages. Extractions gave at least 5 micrograms of total RNA per sample. The CDR3 totals 16 residues. Germline-derived CDR1 and CDR2 are MNHEY and SVGAGI. Alongside a J-beta primer mix, a sample-barcoded 5' primer served in a second PCR lasting about 7 to 11 cycles. TCRdb used MiXCR to reprocess the 5' RACE reads, holding one entry per CDR3 protein. The data hold around 1,100,000 distinct CDR3 sequences, with 35% to 40% observed a single time. The chain uses TRBV6-5 and TRBJ2-7; 10 bases are a match to TRBD2. The tail of the sequence fits TRBJ2-5 better, so the J call may be wrong. Sequencing input: blood. This clonotype was sampled from a man between 18 and 35 years old in good health. The chain's CDR3 is CASSYSASGGRETQYF. Written as DNA, the CDR3 is TGTGCCAGCAGTTACTCGGCTAGCGGGGGTCGAGAGACCCAGTACTTC.